This entry is about one T cell receptor beta chain. Its antigen is not identified. The data belong to a study of Ad26.COV2.S vaccination and SARS-CoV-2 variants. Notes on the study in general: Vaccine recipients posted higher spike-specific TCR breadth than their placebo counterparts. Non-spike TCR breadth did not differ much between vaccine and placebo recipients. Substantial breadth was reportedly displayed by spike-specific CD8+ and CD4+ T cell responses after vaccination. The analyses of TCR breadth and depth may have understated the size of total T cell responses.

The germline V and J ends were trimmed by 8 bases and 1 base, with 11 bases remaining between them. Germline CDR1 and CDR2: MDHEN and SYDVKM. The CDR3 is made up of 13 amino acids. Libraries were prepared by immunoSEQ multiplex PCR; TCRdb keeps only in-frame clonotypes and omits some of them. This table has 180,000 or so clones, around 85% appearing once. The rearrangement joins TRBV28 to TRBJ1-1, with D perhaps matching TRBD1 (5 bases). This TCR came from a human donor who had recovered from COVID-19. The sample here was peripheral blood, taken after recovery from COVID-19. The CDR3 spells CASGPDRNTEAFF. CDR3 nucleotides: TGTGCCAGCGGACCAGACAGGAACACTGAAGCTTTCTTT.